The 6 T cell receptor beta chains given below trace back to one sample, sequenced in a study of shared clonotypes between healthy human individuals. Libraries were prepared by immunoSEQ multiplex PCR; TCRdb keeps only in-frame clonotypes and omits some of them. Among about 530,000 clones listed, 90% to 96% were seen once. Sequenced: naive CD4+ T cells sorted from blood. Stated subset: CD45RA+ positively selected. The receptor source for this set is a woman in her twenties or thirties in good health.

The chain couples TRBV28 to TRBJ2-3; D is unclear. V lost 2 bases to trimming and J lost 2 bases, with 8 bases between them. CDR1 MDHEN and CDR2 SYDVKM come from the germline V gene. This CDR3 is 14 amino acids long. The CDR3 here is CASSLDGTTDTQYF. The CDR3 DNA follows: TGTGCCAGCAGTTTAGACGGAACCACAGATACGCAGTATTTT.

CDR3 nucleotides: TGCGCCAGCAGCTTTCAGGGGGCGCACCCCGCTTCTAATGAAAAACTGTTTTTT. Protein: CASSFQGAHPASNEKLFF. The chain carries TRBV4-1 and TRBJ1-4, with TRBD1 matching 8 bases. The germline V gene has CDR1 MGHRA and CDR2 YSYEKL. This CDR3 spans 18 amino acids. After removal of 5 bases from V and 3 bases from J, the junction contained 14 bases not matched to a gene.

The genes are TRBV7-3 and TRBJ2-1; TRBD2 aligns across 10 bases. CDR1 is SGHTA and CDR2 is FQGTGA in the germline V gene. The ends lost 11 bases at V and 4 bases at J; junction bases unmatched: 14. This CDR3 has 16 amino acids. The CDR3 protein is CASGRASGSGYNEQFF. The CDR3 nucleotides are TGTGCCTCCGGGAGGGCTAGCGGGAGTGGTTACAATGAGCAGTTCTTC.

The chain combines TRBV2 with TRBJ2-7, with TRBD1 identical over 9 bases. Trimming at V came to 7 bases and at J to 6 bases, leaving 10 bases not matched to a gene. This CDR3 spans 14 amino acids. Germline-derived CDR1 and CDR2 are SNHLY and FYNNEI. The CDR3 loop is CASKTPGQGSEQYF. CDR3 nucleotides: TGTGCCAGCAAAACTCCGGGACAGGGTTCCGAGCAGTACTTC.

V usage is TRBV5-1 and J usage is TRBJ2-5; D might be TRBD1 (6 bases). Germline V CDR1 and CDR2: SGHRS, YFSETQ. The length of the CDR3 is 17 residues. The ends were cut back, 2 bases at V and 2 bases at J, with 19 bases in the middle. The CDR3: CASSFGDLDSLQETQYF. CDR3 in DNA: TGCGCCAGCAGCTTCGGCGATTTGGACAGTTTACAAGAGACCCAGTACTTC. Combining the CDR3 with reference TRBV5-1 and TRBJ2-5 gives the whole variable domain KAGVTQTPRYLIKTRGQQVTLSCSPISGHRSVSWYQQTPGQGLQFLFEYFSETQRNKGNFPGRFSGRQFSNSRSEMNVSTLELGDSALYLCASSFGDLDSLQETQYFGPGTRLLVL.

The rearrangement joins TRBV6-5 to TRBJ1-3, with D possibly matching TRBD1 (5 bases). The CDR3 runs 14 residues. Germline CDR1 reads MNHEY; CDR2 reads SVGAGI. V lost 6 bases to trimming and J lost 2 bases, with 11 bases between them. CDR3 region: CASSKSRAGNTIYF. CDR3 nucleotides: TGTGCCAGCAGCAAAAGCAGGGCTGGAAACACCATATATTTT.